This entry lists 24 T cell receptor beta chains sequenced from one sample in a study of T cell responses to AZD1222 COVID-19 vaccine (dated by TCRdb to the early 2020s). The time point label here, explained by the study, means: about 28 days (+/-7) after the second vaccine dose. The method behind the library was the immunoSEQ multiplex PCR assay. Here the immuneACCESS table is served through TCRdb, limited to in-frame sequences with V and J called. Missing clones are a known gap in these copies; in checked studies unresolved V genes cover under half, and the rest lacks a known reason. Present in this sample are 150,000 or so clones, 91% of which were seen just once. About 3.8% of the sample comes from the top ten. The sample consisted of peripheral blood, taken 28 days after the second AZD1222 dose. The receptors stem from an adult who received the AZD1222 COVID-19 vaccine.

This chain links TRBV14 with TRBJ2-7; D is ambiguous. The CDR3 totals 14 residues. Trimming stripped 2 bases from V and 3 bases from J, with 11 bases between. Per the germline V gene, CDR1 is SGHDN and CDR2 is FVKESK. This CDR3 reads CASSQRVGRYEQYF. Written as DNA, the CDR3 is TGTGCCAGCAGCCAACGGGTAGGGCGCTACGAGCAGTACTTC. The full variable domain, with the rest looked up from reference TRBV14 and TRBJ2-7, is EAGVTQFPSHSVIEKGQTVTLRCDPISGHDNLYWYRRVMGKEIKFLLHFVKESKQDESGMPNNRFLAERTGGTYSTLKVQPAELEDSGVYFCASSQRVGRYEQYFGPGTRLTVT.

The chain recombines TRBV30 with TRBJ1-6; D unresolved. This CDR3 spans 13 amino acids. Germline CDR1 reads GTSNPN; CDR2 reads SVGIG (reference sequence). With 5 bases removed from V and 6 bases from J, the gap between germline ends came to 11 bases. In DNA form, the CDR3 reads TGTGCCTGGGACCGTGAGTTTAATTCACCCCTCCACTTT. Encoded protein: CAWDREFNSPLHF.

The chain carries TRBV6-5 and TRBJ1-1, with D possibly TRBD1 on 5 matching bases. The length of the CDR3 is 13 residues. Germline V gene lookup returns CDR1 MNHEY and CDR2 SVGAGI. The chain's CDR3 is CVAQGLLNTEAFF. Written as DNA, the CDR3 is TGTGTCGCCCAGGGACTCCTGAACACTGAAGCTTTCTTT.

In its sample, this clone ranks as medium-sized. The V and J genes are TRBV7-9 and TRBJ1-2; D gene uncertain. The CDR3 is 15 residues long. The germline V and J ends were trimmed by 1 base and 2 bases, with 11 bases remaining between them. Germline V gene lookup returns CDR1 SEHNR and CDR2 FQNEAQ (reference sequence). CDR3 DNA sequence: TGTGCCAGCAGCTTAGGGGATGAAACCAACTATGGCTACACCTTC. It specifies CASSLGDETNYGYTF.

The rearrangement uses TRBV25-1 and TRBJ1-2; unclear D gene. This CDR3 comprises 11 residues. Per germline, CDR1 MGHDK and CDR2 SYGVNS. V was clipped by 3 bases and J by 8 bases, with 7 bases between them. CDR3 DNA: TGTGCCAGCAGTGATGTGTTGGGCTACACCTTC. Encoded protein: CASSDVLGYTF.

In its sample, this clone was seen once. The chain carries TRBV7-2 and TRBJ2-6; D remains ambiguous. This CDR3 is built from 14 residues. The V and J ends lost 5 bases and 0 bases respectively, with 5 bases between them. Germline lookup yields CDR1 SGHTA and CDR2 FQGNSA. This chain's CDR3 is CASSPGSGANVLTF. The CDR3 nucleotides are TGTGCCAGCAGCCCCGGCTCTGGGGCCAACGTCCTGACTTTC.

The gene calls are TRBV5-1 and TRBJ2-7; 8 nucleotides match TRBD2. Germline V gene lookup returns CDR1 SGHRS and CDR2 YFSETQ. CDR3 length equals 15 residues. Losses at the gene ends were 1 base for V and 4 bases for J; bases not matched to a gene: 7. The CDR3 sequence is CASSLSGGLTYEQYF. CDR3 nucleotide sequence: TGCGCCAGCAGCTTGAGCGGGGGACTAACATACGAGCAGTACTTC.

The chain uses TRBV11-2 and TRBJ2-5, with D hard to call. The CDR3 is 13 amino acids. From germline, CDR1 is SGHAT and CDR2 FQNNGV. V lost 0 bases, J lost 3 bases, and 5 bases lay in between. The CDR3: CASSLEREETQYF. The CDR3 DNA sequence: TGTGCCAGCAGCTTAGAACGGGAAGAGACCCAGTACTTC.

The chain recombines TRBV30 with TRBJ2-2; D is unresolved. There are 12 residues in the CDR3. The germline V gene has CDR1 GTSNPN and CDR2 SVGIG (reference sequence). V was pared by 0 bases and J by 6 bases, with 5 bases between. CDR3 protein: CAWSVSAGELFF. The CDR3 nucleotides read TGTGCCTGGAGTGTGTCAGCCGGGGAGCTGTTTTTT. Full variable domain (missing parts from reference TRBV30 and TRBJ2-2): SQTIHQWPATLVQPVGSPLSLECTVEGTSNPNLYWYRQAAGRGLQLLFYSVGIGQISSEVPQNLSASRPQDRQFILSSKKLLLSDSGFYLCAWSVSAGELFFGEGSRLTVL.

The CDR3 is CASSFQAGSSYEQYF. CDR3 sequence (DNA): TGTGCCAGCAGCTTTCAAGCCGGGAGCTCCTACGAGCAGTACTTC. This chain connects TRBV11-1 to TRBJ2-7; D possibly corresponds to TRBD2 (6 bases). Germline CDR1 is SGHAT and CDR2 is FQDESV (reference sequence). V was clipped by 3 bases and J by 0 bases, with 12 bases between them. There are 15 residues in the CDR3. The variable domain in full, with the rest retrieved from reference TRBV11-1 and TRBJ2-7, is EAEVAQSPRYKITEKSQAVAFWCDPISGHATLYWYRQILGQGPELLVQFQDESVVDDSQLPKDRFSAERLKGVDSTLKIQPAELGDSAMYLCASSFQAGSSYEQYFGPGTRLTVT.

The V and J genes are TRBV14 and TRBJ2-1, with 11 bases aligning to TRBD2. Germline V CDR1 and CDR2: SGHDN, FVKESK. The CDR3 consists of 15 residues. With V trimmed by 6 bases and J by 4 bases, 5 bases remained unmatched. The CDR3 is CASRPTSGGYNEQFF. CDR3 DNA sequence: TGTGCCAGCAGGCCTACTAGCGGGGGATACAATGAGCAGTTCTTC.

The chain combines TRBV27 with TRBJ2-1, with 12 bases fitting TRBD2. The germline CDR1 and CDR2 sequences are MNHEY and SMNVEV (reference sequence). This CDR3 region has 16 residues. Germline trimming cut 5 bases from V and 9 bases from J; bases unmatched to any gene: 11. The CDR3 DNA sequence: TGTGCCAGCAGTATCCGCCTAGCGGGGGGGCGTGGTGAGCAGTTCTTC. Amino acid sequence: CASSIRLAGGRGEQFF.

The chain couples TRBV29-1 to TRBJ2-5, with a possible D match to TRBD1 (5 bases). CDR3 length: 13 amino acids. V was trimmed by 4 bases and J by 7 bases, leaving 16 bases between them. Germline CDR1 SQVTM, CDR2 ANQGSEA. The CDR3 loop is CSVVGSRAGTQYF. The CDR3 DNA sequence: TGCAGCGTTGTCGGGTCCAGGGCTGGGACCCAGTACTTC.

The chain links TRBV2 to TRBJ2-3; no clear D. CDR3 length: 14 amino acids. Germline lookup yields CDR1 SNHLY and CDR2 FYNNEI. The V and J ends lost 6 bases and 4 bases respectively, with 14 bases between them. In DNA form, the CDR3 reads TGTGCCAGCAGGATCCTAGTAAACCCAGATACGCAGTATTTT. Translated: CASRILVNPDTQYF. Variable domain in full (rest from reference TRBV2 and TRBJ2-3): EPEVTQTPSHQVTQMGQEVILRCVPISNHLYFYWYRQILGQKVEFLVSFYNNEISEKSEIFDDQFSVERPDGSNFTLKIRSTKLEDSAMYFCASRILVNPDTQYFGPGTRLTVL.

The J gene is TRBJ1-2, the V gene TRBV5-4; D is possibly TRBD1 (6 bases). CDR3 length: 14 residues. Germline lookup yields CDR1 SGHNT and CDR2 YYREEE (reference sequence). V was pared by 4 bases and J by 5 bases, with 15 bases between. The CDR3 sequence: CASSPGGAGYGYTF. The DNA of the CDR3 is TGTGCCAGCAGCCCCGGGGGGGCAGGGTATGGCTACACCTTC.

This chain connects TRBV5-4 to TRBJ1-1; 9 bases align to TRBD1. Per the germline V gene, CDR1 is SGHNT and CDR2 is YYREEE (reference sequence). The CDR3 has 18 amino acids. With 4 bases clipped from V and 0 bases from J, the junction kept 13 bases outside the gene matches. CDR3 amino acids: CASSPGQGGYRMNTEAFF. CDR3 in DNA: TGTGCCAGCAGCCCGGGACAGGGAGGGTACCGCATGAACACTGAAGCTTTCTTT.

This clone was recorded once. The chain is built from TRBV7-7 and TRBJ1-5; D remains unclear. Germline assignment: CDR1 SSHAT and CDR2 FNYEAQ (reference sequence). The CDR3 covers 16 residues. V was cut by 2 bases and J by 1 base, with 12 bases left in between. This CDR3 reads CASSLRGLRSNQPQHF. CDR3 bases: TGTGCCAGCAGCTTACGGGGTTTACGGAGCAATCAGCCCCAGCATTTT.

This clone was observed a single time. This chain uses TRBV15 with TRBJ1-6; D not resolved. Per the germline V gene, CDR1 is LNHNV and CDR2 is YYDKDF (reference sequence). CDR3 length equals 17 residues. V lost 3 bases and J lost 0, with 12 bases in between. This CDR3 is CATSRGTRSSYNSPLHF. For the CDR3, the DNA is TGTGCCACCAGCAGGGGAACGAGGAGCTCCTATAATTCACCCCTCCACTTT.

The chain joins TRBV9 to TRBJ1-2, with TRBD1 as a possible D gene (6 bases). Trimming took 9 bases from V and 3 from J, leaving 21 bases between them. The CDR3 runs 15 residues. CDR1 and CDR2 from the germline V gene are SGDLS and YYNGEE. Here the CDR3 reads CATDMIGGAYYGYTF. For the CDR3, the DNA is TGTGCCACCGACATGATTGGGGGCGCATACTATGGCTACACCTTC. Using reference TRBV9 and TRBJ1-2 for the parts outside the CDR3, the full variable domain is DSGVTQTPKHLITATGQRVTLRCSPRSGDLSVYWYQQSLDQGLQFLIQYYNGEERAKGNILERFSAQQFPDLHSELNLSSLELGDSALYFCATDMIGGAYYGYTFGSGTRLTVV.

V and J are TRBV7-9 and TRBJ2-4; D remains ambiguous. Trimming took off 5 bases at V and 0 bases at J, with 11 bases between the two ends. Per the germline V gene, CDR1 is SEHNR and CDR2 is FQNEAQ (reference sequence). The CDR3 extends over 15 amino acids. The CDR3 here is CASSTPGLAKNIQYF. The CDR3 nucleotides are TGTGCCAGCAGCACTCCAGGATTAGCCAAAAACATTCAGTACTTC.

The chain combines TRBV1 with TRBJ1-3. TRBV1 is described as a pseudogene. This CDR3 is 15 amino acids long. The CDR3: CTSSQFRCSGNTIYF. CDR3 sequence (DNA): TGCACCAGCAGCCAGTTTAGGTGCTCTGGAAACACCATATATTTT.

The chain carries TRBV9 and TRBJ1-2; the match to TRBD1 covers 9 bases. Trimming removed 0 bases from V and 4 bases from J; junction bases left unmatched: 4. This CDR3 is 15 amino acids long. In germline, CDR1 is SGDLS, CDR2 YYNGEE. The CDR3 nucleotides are TGTGCCAGCAGCGTAGGACAGGGGGGCATCTATGGCTACACCTTC. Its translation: CASSVGQGGIYGYTF.

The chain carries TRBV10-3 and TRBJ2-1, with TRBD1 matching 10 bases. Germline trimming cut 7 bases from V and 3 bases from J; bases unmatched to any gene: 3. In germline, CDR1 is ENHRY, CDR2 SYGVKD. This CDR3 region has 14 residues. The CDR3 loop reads CAITGQGVYNEQFF. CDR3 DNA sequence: TGTGCCATCACCGGACAGGGGGTCTACAATGAGCAGTTCTTC.

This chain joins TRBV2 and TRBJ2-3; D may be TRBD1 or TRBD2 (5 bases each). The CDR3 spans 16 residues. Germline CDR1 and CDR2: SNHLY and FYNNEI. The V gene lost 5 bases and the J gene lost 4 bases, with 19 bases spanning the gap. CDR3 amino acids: CASSTDGLGTADTQYF. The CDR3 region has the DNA TGTGCCAGCAGTACCGACGGTTTGGGGACCGCAGATACGCAGTATTTT.